This entry lists 10 T cell receptor beta chains sequenced from one sample in a study of cytomegalovirus exposure and HLA in healthy donors. Produced via immunoSEQ multiplex PCR; TCRdb's table is partial and in-frame only. Here the sample spans about 72,000 clones, around 94% being singletons. Source material: PBMCs. The origin of the receptors is a young woman in good health and CMV-seronegative.

This chain links TRBV28 with TRBJ1-1; D ambiguous. Germline V gene data show CDR1 as MDHEN and CDR2 as SYDVKM. CDR3 length: 12 amino acids. V was shortened by 6 bases and J by 4 bases, with 9 bases between the two germline ends. The CDR3 sequence: CASRLVSTEAFF. CDR3 in DNA: TGTGCCAGCAGACTGGTGAGCACTGAAGCTTTCTTT. Using reference TRBV28 and TRBJ1-1 for the parts outside the CDR3, the full variable domain is DVKVTQSSRYLVKRTGEKVFLECVQDMDHENMFWYRQDPGLGLRLIYFSYDVKMKEKGDIPEGYSVSREKKERFSLILESASTNQTSMYLCASRLVSTEAFFGQGTRLTVV.

The genes are TRBV6-6 and TRBJ1-5; 7 bases are a match to TRBD1. The germline V gene encodes CDR1 MNHNY and CDR2 SVGAGI (reference sequence). The CDR3 length is 16 residues. V lost 0 bases to trimming and J lost 2 bases; unmatched junction nucleotides: 4. CDR3 protein: CASSYSRQGGNQPQHF. CDR3 nucleotides: TGTGCCAGCAGTTACTCAAGACAGGGAGGCAATCAGCCCCAGCATTTT.

The chain couples TRBV6-4 to TRBJ2-3; D possibly corresponds to TRBD1 (5 bases). Germline values: CDR1 MRHNA, CDR2 SNTAGT. Trimming took 6 bases from V and 4 from J, leaving 11 bases between them. CDR3 length equals 13 residues. CDR3 nucleotide sequence: TGTGCCAGCAGAGAGCAGGGCGCAGATACGCAGTATTTT. It yields the protein CASREQGADTQYF.

The chain is built from TRBV25-1 and TRBJ2-1, with TRBD2 as a possible D gene (7 bases). This CDR3 spans 15 amino acids. V lost 5 bases to trimming and J lost 4 bases, with 15 bases between them. Per germline, CDR1 MGHDK and CDR2 SYGVNS. The DNA of the CDR3 is TGTGCCAGCAGTAAGATAGGGGGGGATTACAATGAGCAGTTCTTC. As protein: CASSKIGGDYNEQFF.

This clone has a single count. The V and J genes are TRBV6-5 and TRBJ1-2; 7 nucleotides align to TRBD1. The CDR3 consists of 15 residues. The germline V gene has CDR1 MNHEY and CDR2 SVGAGI. The trim removed 4 bases at V and 6 bases at J, leaving 11 bases unmatched. As DNA, the CDR3 is TGTGCCAGCAGTTCCCTTGGCAGGGGGAGAAATGGCTACACCTTC. Its translation: CASSSLGRGRNGYTF.

The CDR3: CASSLGIGLAEKNTGELFF. The CDR3 DNA reads as TGTGCCAGCAGCTTAGGTATCGGACTAGCGGAGAAGAACACCGGGGAGCTGTTTTTT. The V and J genes are TRBV7-2 and TRBJ2-2, with 10 bases fitting TRBD2. J was trimmed by 1 base and V by 1 base; bases with no gene match: 9. The CDR3 has 19 amino acids. Germline CDR1 SGHTA, CDR2 FQGNSA.

CDR3 sequence reads: CASSDGGGPSYNEQFF. CDR3 coding DNA: TGTGCCAGCAGTGACGGGGGGGGCCCCTCCTACAATGAGCAGTTCTTC. The chain joins TRBV27 to TRBJ2-1, with 8 bases aligning to TRBD2. CDR1 is MNHEY, CDR2 SMNVEV, per germline (reference sequence). This CDR3 contains 16 residues. Losses at the gene ends were 5 bases for V and 0 bases for J; bases not matched to a gene: 6.

The rearrangement joins TRBV5-6 to TRBJ1-1, with 10 bases aligning to TRBD1. J was trimmed by 10 bases and V by 1 base; bases with no gene match: 10. The CDR3 runs to 15 residues. Germline-derived CDR1 and CDR2 are SGHDT and YYEEEE. Written as DNA, the CDR3 is TGTGCCAGCAGCTTGACACGCCGGGACAGGGGCATAGCTTTCTTT. Translated: CASSLTRRDRGIAFF. Drawing the rest from reference TRBV5-6 and TRBJ1-1, the complete variable domain is DAGVTQSPTHLIKTRGQQVTLRCSPKSGHDTVSWYQQALGQGPQFIFQYYEEEERQRGNFPDRFSGHQFPNYSSELNVNALLLGDSALYLCASSLTRRDRGIAFFGQGTRLTVV.

The chain has TRBV9 and TRBJ2-6, with D unclear. This CDR3 has 14 amino acids. The V gene lost 3 bases and the J gene lost 0 bases, with 4 bases spanning the gap. CDR1 SGDLS and CDR2 YYNGEE come from the germline V gene. CDR3 nucleotides: TGTGCCAGCAGCGAGCCCTCTGGGGCCAACGTCCTGACTTTC. Translating it yields CASSEPSGANVLTF. Looking up the rest from reference TRBV9 and TRBJ2-6 gives the full variable domain: DSGVTQTPKHLITATGQRVTLRCSPRSGDLSVYWYQQSLDQGLQFLIQYYNGEERAKGNILERFSAQQFPDLHSELNLSSLELGDSALYFCASSEPSGANVLTFGAGSRLTVL.

J is TRBJ2-1 and V is TRBV9; 8 bases map to TRBD2. Trimming removed 0 bases from V and 5 bases from J; junction bases left unmatched: 7. CDR1 is SGDLS and CDR2 is YYNGEE in the germline V gene. This CDR3 region has 16 residues. The CDR3 spells CASSVGFLRGDNEQFF. The CDR3 nucleotides read TGTGCCAGCAGCGTAGGGTTTTTGCGGGGGGACAATGAGCAGTTCTTC.